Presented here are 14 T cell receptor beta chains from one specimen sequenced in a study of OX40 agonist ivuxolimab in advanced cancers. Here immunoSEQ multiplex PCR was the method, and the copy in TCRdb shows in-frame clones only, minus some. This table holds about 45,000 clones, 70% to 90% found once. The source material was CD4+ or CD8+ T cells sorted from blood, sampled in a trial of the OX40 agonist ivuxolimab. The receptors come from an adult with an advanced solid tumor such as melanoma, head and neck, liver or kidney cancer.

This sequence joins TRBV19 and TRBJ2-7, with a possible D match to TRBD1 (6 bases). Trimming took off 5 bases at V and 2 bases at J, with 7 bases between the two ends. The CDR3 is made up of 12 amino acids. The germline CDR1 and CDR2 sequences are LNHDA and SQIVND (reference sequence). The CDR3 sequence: CASSSGAYEQYF. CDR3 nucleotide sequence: TGTGCCAGTAGTTCAGGGGCCTACGAGCAGTACTTC.

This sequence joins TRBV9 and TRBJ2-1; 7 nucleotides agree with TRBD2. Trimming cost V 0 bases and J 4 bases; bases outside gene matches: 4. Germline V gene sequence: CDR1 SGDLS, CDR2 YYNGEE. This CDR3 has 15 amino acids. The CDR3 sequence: CASSVARTSYNEQFF. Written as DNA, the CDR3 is TGTGCCAGCAGCGTAGCGAGGACTAGTTACAATGAGCAGTTCTTC.

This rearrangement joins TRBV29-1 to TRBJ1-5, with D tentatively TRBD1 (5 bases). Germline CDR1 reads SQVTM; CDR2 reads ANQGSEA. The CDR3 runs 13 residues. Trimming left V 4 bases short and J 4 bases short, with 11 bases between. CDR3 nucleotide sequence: TGCAGCGTTGTTTCTGAGGGGAATCAGCCCCAGCATTTT. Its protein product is CSVVSEGNQPQHF.

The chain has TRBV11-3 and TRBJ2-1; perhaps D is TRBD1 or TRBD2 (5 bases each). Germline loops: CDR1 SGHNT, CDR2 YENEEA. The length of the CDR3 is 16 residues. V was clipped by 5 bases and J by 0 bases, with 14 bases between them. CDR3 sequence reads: CASSPRWGSSYNEQFF. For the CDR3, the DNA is TGTGCCAGCAGCCCACGGTGGGGGAGCTCCTACAATGAGCAGTTCTTC. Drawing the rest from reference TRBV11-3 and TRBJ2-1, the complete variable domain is EAGVVQSPRYKIIEKKQPVAFWCNPISGHNTLYWYLQNLGQGPELLIRYENEEAVDDSQLPKDRFSAERLKGVDSTLKIQPAELGDSAVYLCASSPRWGSSYNEQFFGPGTRLTVL.

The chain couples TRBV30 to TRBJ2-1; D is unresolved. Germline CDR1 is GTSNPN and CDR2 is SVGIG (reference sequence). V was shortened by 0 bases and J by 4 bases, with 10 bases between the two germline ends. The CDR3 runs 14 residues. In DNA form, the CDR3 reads TGTGCCTGGAGTGTGGAGCCAAGGTACAATGAGCAGTTCTTC. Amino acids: CAWSVEPRYNEQFF.

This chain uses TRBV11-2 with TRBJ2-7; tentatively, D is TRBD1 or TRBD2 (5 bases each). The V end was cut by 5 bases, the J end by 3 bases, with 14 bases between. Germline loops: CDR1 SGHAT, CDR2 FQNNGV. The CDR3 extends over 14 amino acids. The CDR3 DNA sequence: TGTGCCAGCAGCCCCACTTATGGGGGCTACGAGCAGTACTTC. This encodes CASSPTYGGYEQYF.

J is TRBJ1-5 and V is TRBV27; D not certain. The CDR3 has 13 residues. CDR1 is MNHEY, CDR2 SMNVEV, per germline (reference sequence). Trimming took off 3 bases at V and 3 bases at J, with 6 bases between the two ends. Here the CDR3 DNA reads TGTGCCAGCAGTTTGAAGGTCAATCAGCCCCAGCATTTT. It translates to CASSLKVNQPQHF.

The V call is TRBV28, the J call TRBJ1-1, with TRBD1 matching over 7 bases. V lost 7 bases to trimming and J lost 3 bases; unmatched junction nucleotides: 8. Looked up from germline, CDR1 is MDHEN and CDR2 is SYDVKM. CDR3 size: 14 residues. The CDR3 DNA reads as TGTGCCAGCACCAAAGACAGGGAGGACACTGAAGCTTTCTTT. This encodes CASTKDREDTEAFF.

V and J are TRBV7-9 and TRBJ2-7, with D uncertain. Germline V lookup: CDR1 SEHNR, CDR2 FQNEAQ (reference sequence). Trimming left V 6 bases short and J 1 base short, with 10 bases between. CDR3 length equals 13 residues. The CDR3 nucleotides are TGTGCCAGCAGGGCTGCTTCTTCCTACGAGCAGTACTTC. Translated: CASRAASSYEQYF.

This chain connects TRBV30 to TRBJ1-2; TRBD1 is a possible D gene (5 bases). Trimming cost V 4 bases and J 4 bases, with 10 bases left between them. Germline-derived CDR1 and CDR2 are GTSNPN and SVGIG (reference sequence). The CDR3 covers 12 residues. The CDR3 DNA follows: TGTGCCTGGACCGGGACCCTCTATGGCTACACCTTC. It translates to CAWTGTLYGYTF. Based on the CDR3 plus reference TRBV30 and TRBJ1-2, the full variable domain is SQTIHQWPATLVQPVGSPLSLECTVEGTSNPNLYWYRQAAGRGLQLLFYSVGIGQISSEVPQNLSASRPQDRQFILSSKKLLLSDSGFYLCAWTGTLYGYTFGSGTRLTVV.

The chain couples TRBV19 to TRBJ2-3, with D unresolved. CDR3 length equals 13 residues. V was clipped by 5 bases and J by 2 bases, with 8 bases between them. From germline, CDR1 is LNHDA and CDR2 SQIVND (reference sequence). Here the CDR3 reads CASSVRFTDTQYF. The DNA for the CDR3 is TGTGCCAGTAGTGTCAGATTCACAGATACGCAGTATTTT.

Here the CDR3 DNA reads TGTGCCAGCAGCTTACTGCGGGGGGGCTACGAGCAGTACTTC. Protein sequence: CASSLLRGGYEQYF. This rearrangement joins TRBV11-2 to TRBJ2-7, with 9 bases aligning to TRBD2. The length of the CDR3 is 14 residues. The germline V gene encodes CDR1 SGHAT and CDR2 FQNNGV. With V trimmed by 2 bases and J by 3 bases, 2 bases remained unmatched.

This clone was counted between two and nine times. This CDR3 is CASSQPRQAGNTIYF. The CDR3 region has the DNA TGCGCCAGCAGCCAACCTAGACAGGCTGGAAACACCATATATTTT. V usage is TRBV4-1 and J usage is TRBJ1-3; TRBD1 might be the D (6 bases). CDR1 MGHRA and CDR2 YSYEKL come from the germline V gene. The ends were cut back, 2 bases at V and 2 bases at J, with 10 bases in the middle. This CDR3 has 15 residues.

The CDR3 here is CASSLTGSTGELFF. CDR3 DNA: TGTGCCAGCAGCCTGACAGGGAGCACCGGGGAGCTGTTTTTT. The chain employs TRBV7-9 and TRBJ2-2, with TRBD1 identical over 7 bases. The V gene end was trimmed by 5 bases and the J gene end by 4 bases; junction bases not matched to a gene: 4. The length of the CDR3 is 14 residues. The germline gives CDR1 SEHNR, CDR2 FQNEAQ (reference sequence).